This T cell receptor beta chain was observed in a study of T cells after yellow fever vaccination. The CDR3 runs 13 residues. V lost 1 base to trimming and J lost 5 bases, with 10 bases between them. Per the germline V gene, CDR1 is SGHDT and CDR2 is YYEEEE. This clonotype was seen a few times. TCRdb passed the 5' RACE reads through MiXCR, listing each CDR3 protein once. Of a few hundred thousand distinct CDR3 sequences in the sample, about 4% were seen once. This clonotype was sampled from a man aged 18 to 35 who received the YFV17D yellow fever vaccine. Sequenced here: PBMCs, sampled 5 days after the yellow fever booster vaccination. V usage is TRBV5-6 and J usage is TRBJ2-7, with D perhaps being TRBD1 or TRBD2 (6 bases each). The CDR3 region has the DNA TGTGCCAGCAGCTTGAAGGGGGGCGACGAGCAGTACTTC. Translated, it gives CASSLKGGDEQYF.